This TCR beta chain appears in the sequencing data of a study of cytomegalovirus exposure and HLA in healthy donors. A word on this clone: Its target is not known.

Points from the study as a whole: In an earlier analysis, in approximately 630 donors, most V segments appeared productive either ~87% or ~30% of the time. Later, TCR association rates were found to vary by HLA locus, highest for DRB1 and lowest for HLA-C.

It was with 60 Vbeta and 13 Jbeta primers that the PCR ran. Using immunoSEQ multiplex PCR, the repertoire was profiled, and TCRdb retains in-frame clones only, with some absent. The repertoire holds 90,000 to 100,000 clones, with about 79% as singletons. CDR1 is SGDLS, CDR2 YYNGEE, per germline. This CDR3 has 15 residues. V lost 0 bases to trimming and J lost 2 bases; unmatched junction nucleotides: 3. The sequenced sample consisted of PBMCs. The sequence derives from a middle-aged man in good health and CMV-seronegative. The chain carries TRBV9 and TRBJ2-3; 7 bases fit TRBD2. The CDR3 reads CASSVGGRATDTQYF. CDR3 bases: TGTGCCAGCAGCGTAGGAGGGAGGGCCACAGATACGCAGTATTTT.